Sequencing of this T cell receptor beta chain was carried out in a study of control samples from healthy donors and cancer patients. Profiling relied on immunoSEQ multiplex PCR, and the TCRdb table lists in-frame clones only, not all of them. This table holds 130,000 or so clones, more than 70% found once. Germline V gives CDR1 SGHRS, CDR2 YFSETQ. This CDR3 spans 15 amino acids. The V end was cut by 4 bases, the J end by 2 bases, with 14 bases between. Sequenced material: blood. The sequence derives from a man aged 50-60 years in good health. The V gene is TRBV5-1, the J gene TRBJ2-3; tentatively, D is TRBD1 (6 bases). CDR3 protein: CASSPGHLYTDTQYF. The CDR3 nucleotides are TGCGCCAGCAGCCCGGGACACTTATACACAGATACGCAGTATTTT.